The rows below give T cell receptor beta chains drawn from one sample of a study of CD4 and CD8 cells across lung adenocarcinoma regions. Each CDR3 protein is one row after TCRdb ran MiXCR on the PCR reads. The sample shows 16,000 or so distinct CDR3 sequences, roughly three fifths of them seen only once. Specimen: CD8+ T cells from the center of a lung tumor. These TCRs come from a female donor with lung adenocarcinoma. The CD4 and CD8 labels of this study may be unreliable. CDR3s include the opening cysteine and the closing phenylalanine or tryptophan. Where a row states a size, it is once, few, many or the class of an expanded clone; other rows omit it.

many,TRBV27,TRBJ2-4,CASSFSSKNIQYF
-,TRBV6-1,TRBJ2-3,CASSRPGLGGKDTQYF
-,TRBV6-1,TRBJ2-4,CASSPWGHRAKNIQYF
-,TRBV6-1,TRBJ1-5,CASSEGAVFNQPQHF
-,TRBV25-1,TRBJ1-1,CASSEYGQNEAFF
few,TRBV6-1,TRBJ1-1,CASRELPGQGPSGTEAFF
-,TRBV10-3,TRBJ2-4,CRVTGVWAKDTQYF
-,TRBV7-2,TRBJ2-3,CASSLTGGPLDTQYF
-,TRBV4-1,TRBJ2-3,CASSQADGGLGSKDTQYF
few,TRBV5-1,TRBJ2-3,CASSSLAGGTDTQYF
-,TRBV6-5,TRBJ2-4,CASSFRELWGIDTQYF
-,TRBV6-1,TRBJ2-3,CASGLQAMSGDTQYF
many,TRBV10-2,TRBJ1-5,CATKDINQPQHF
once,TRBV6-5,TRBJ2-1,CASSLTGQNEQFF
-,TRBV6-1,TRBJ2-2,CASSRGLAAGSTGALYF
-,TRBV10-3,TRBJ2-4,CGGWGLTATNIQYF